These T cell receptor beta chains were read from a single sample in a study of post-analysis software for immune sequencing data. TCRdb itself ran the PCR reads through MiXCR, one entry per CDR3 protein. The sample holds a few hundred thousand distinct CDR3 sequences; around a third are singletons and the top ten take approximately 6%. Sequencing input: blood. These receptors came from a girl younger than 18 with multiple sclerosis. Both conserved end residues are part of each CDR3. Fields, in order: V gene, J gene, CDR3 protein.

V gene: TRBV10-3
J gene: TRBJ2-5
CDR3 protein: CAISESIGLTKETQYF

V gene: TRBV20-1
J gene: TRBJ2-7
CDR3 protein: CSARDPIGTGAYEQYF

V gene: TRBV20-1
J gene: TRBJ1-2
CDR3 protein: CSAGHGGPNYGYTF

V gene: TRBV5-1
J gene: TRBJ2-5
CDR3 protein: CASSLGELWKGGGQETQYF

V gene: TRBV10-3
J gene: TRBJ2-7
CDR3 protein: CAISDWDRGYEQYF

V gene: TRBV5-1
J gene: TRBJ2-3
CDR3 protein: CASSLAPRSTDTQYF

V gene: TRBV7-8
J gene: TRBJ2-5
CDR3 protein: CASSVPTSGGALDQETQYF

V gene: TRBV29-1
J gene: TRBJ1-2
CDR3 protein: CSVERAGGADGYTF

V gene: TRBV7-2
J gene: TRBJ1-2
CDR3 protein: CASSLAGTTEYGYTF

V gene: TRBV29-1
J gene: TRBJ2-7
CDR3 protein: CSVTGGGYEQYF

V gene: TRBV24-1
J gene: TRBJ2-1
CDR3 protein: CATSDPDTGDNEQFF

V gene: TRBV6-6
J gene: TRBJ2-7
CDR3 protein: CASCRAGTGNYEQYF

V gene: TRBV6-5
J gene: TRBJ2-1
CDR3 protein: CASNADWTGERNEQFF

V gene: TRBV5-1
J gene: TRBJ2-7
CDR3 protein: CASSHLDGYEQYF

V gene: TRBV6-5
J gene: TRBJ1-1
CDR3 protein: CASSHRFVANTEAFF

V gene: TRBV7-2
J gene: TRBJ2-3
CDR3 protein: CASSSPGQGVRYTQYF

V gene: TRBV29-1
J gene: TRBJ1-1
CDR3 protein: CSGRQGAGTEAFF

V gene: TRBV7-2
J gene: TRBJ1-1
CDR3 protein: CASSSTGGTGTEAFF

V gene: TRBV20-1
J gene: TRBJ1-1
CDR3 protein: CSARKQGVATEAFF

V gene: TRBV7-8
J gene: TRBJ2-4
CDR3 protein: CASSLVGGGRKNIQYF

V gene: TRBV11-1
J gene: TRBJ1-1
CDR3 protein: CASSPRGGSLSNTEAFF

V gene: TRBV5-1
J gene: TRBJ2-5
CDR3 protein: CASSGTGASEQYF

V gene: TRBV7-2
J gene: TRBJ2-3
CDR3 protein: CASSLEPGVDTQYF

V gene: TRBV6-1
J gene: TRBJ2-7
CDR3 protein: CASREVHTYEQYF

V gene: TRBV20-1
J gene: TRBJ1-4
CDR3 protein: CSARDQTEKLFF

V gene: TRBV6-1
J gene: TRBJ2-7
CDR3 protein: CASGDRAYEQYF

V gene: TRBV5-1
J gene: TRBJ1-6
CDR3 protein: CASSYSSSYNSPLHF